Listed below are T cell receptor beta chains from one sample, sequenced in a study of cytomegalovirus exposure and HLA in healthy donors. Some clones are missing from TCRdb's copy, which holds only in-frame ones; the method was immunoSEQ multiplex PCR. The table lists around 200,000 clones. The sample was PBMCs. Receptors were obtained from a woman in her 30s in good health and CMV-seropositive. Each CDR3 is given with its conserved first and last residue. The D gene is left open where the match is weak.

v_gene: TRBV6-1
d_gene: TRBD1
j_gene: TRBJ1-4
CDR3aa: CASSGTLQGNRNEKLFF
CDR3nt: TGTGCCAGCAGTGGAACGTTACAGGGGAACCGTAATGAAAAACTGTTTTTT

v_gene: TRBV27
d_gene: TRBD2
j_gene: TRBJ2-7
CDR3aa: CASTLLGTGGNEQYF
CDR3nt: TGTGCCAGCACCCTTCTCGGGACCGGGGGGAACGAGCAGTACTTC

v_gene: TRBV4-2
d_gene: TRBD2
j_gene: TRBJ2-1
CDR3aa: CASSRTSGTSGSNEQFF
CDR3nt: TGTGCCAGCAGCCGAACCTCCGGGACTAGCGGGAGTAATGAGCAGTTCTTC

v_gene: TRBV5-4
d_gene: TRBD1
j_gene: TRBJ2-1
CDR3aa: CASRDRGFYNEQFF
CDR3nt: TGTGCCAGCAGAGACAGGGGGTTTTACAATGAGCAGTTCTTC

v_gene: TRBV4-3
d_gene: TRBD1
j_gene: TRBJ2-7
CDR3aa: CASSQVFDPGQGTYEQYF
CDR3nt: TGCGCCAGCAGCCAAGTTTTTGACCCGGGACAGGGGACCTACGAGCAGTACTTC

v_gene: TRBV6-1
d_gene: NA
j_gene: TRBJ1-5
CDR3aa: CASSESVFGGNQPQHF
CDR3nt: TGTGCCAGCAGTGAATCAGTGTTCGGGGGCAATCAGCCCCAGCATTTT

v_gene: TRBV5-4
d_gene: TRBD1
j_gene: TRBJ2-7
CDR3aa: CASSPGQGPYEQYF
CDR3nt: TGTGCCAGCAGCCCTGGACAGGGGCCCTACGAGCAGTACTTC

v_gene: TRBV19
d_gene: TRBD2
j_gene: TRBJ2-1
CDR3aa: CASSMLGGGEQFF
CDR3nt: TGTGCCAGTAGTATGTTGGGGGGGGGTGAGCAGTTCTTC

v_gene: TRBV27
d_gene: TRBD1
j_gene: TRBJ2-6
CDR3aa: CASSPLSGTGAFGANVLTF
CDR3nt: TGTGCCAGCAGTCCCCTTTCCGGGACAGGTGCCTTTGGGGCCAACGTCCTGACTTTC

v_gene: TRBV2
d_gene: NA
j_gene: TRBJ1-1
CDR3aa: CAGTGQNTEAFF
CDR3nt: TGTGCCGGAACAGGGCAGAACACTGAAGCTTTCTTT

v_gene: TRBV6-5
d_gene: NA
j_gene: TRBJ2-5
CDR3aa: CASSSTGRETQYF
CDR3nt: TGTGCCAGCAGTTCGACAGGACGGGAGACCCAGTACTTC

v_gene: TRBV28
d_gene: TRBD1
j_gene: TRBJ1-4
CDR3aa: CASSFRTGPNEKLFF
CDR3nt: TGTGCCAGCAGTTTTCGGACAGGACCTAATGAAAAACTGTTTTTT

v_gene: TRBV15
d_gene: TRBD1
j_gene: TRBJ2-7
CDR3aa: CATSREEDQGAYEQYF
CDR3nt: TGTGCCACCAGCAGAGAAGAGGACCAGGGGGCCTACGAGCAGTACTTC

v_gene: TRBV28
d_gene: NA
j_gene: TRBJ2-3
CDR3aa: CASNPNRGGTDTQYF
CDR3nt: TGTGCCAGCAACCCCAACCGGGGTGGCACAGATACGCAGTATTTT

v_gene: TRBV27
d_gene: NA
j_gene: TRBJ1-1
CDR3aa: CASRGGRPEAFF
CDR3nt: TGTGCCAGCAGGGGAGGGAGGCCTGAAGCTTTCTTT

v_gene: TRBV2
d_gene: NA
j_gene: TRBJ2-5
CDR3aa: CASREYQETQYF
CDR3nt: TGTGCCAGCAGAGAGTACCAAGAGACCCAGTACTTC

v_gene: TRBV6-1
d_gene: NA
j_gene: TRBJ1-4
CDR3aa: CASSENYGGQREKLFF
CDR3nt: TGTGCCAGCAGTGAAAATTACGGGGGGCAAAGGGAAAAACTGTTTTTT

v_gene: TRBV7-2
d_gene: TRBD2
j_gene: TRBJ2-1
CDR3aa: CASSLGTSGRFYNEQFF
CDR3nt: TGTGCCAGCAGCTTAGGTACTAGCGGGAGGTTTTACAATGAGCAGTTCTTC

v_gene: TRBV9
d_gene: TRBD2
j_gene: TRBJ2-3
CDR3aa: CASSVGLAGDPSTDTQYF
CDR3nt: TGTGCCAGCAGCGTAGGACTAGCGGGGGACCCTAGCACAGATACGCAGTATTTT

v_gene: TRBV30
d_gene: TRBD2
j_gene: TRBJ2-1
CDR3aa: CAWRIAGGYNEQFF
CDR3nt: TGTGCCTGGAGAATAGCGGGAGGCTACAATGAGCAGTTCTTC

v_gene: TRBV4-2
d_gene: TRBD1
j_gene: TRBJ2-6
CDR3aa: CASSLLGDRGRNVLTF
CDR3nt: TGTGCCAGCAGCCTCCTGGGGGACAGGGGACGCAACGTCCTGACTTTC

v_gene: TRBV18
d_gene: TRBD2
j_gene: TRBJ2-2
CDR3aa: CASSPRREMGTGELFF
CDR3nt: TGTGCCAGCTCACCACGGCGGGAGATGGGCACCGGGGAGCTGTTTTTT

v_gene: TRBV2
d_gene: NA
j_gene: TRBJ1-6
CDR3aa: CASSDSLGAPLHF
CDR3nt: TGTGCCAGCAGCGACTCCCTCGGAGCACCCCTCCACTTT

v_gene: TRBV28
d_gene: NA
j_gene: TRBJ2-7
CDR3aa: CASTPSGPGEQYF
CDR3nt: TGTGCCAGCACCCCATCTGGGCCGGGGGAGCAGTACTTC

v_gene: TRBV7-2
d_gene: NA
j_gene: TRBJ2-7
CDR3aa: CASSLPLAPYEQYF
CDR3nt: TGTGCCAGCAGCTTACCCCTAGCGCCCTACGAGCAGTACTTC

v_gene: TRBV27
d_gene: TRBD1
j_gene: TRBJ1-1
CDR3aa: CASSSDRGPEAFF
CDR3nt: TGTGCCAGCAGTTCGGACAGGGGGCCTGAAGCTTTCTTT

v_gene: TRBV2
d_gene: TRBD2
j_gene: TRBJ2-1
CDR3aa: CASSEIAGEYNEQFF
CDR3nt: TGTGCCAGCAGTGAAATCGCGGGAGAGTACAATGAGCAGTTCTTC

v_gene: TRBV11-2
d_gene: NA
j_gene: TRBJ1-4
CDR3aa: CASSLRQGLRKLFF
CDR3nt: TGTGCCAGCAGCTTGAGGCAGGGGCTCCGAAAACTGTTTTTT

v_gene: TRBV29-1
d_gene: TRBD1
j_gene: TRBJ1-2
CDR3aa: CSVEVGTGFSYGYTF
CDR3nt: TGCAGCGTTGAAGTGGGGACAGGGTTTAGCTATGGCTACACCTTC

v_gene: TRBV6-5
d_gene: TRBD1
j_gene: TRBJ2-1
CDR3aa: CASRGGALQGEFF
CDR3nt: TGTGCCAGCAGAGGCGGGGCCCTACAGGGGGAGTTCTTC

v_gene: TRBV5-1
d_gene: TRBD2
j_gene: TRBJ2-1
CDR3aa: CASSLGGSGADNEQFF
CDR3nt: TGCGCCAGCAGCTTGGGAGGTAGCGGGGCTGACAATGAGCAGTTCTTC

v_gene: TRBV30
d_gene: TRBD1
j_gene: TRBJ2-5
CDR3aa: CAWSGVFEVGQGLETQYF
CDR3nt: TGTGCCTGGAGTGGGGTGTTCGAAGTGGGACAGGGGTTAGAGACCCAGTACTTC

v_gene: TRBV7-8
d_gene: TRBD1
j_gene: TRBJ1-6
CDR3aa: CASSITDRANSPLHF
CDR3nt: TGTGCCAGCAGCATAACTGACAGGGCTAATTCACCCCTCCACTTT

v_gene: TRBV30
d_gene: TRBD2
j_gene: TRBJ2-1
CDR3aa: CAWSATREATNEQFF
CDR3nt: TGTGCCTGGAGTGCGACGCGGGAGGCTACCAATGAGCAGTTCTTC

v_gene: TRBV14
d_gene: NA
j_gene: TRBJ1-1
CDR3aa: CASSPTRVTTEAFF
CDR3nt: TGTGCCAGCAGCCCCACCAGGGTAACCACTGAAGCTTTCTTT

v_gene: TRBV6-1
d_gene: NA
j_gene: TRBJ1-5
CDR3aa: CASRDMAPVDPQHF
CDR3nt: TGTGCCAGCAGAGACATGGCCCCGGTCGACCCCCAGCATTTT

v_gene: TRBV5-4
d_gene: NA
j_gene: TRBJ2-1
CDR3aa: CASSITGSSYNEQFF
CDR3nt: TGTGCCAGCAGCATTACAGGGTCCTCCTACAATGAGCAGTTCTTC

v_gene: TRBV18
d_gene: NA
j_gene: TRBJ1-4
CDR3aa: CASSSFDGASNEKLFF
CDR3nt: TGTGCCAGCTCATCCTTTGATGGGGCATCTAATGAAAAACTGTTTTTT

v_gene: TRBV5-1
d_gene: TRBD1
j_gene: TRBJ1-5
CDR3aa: CASSPGTGGFVSNQPQHF
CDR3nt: TGCGCCAGCAGTCCCGGGACAGGGGGGTTTGTTAGCAATCAGCCCCAGCATTTT

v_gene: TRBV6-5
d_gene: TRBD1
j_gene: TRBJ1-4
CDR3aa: CASSNSIQGIYEKLFF
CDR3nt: TGTGCCAGCAGTAACTCGATACAGGGGATTTACGAAAAACTGTTTTTT

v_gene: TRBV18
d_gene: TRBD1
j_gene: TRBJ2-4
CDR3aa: CASSAFGTGLAKNIQYF
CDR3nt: TGTGCCAGCTCAGCTTTCGGGACAGGGTTAGCCAAAAACATTCAGTACTTC